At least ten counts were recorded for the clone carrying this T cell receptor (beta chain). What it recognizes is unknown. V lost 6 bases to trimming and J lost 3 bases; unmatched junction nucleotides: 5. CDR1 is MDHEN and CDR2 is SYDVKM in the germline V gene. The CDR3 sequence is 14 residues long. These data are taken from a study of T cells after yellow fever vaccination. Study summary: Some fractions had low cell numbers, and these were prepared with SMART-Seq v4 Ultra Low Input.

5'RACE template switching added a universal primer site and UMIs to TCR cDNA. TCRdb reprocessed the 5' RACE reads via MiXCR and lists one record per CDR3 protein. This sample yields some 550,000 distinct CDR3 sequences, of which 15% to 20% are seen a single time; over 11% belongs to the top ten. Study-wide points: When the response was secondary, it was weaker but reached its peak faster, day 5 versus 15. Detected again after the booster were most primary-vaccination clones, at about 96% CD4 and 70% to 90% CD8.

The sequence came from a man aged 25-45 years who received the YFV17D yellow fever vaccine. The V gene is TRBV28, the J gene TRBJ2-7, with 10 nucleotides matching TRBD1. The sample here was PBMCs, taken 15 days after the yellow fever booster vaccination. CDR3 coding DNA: TGTGCCAGCAGCCCTGACAGGGGGCTCTACGAGCAGTACTTC. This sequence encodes CASSPDRGLYEQYF.